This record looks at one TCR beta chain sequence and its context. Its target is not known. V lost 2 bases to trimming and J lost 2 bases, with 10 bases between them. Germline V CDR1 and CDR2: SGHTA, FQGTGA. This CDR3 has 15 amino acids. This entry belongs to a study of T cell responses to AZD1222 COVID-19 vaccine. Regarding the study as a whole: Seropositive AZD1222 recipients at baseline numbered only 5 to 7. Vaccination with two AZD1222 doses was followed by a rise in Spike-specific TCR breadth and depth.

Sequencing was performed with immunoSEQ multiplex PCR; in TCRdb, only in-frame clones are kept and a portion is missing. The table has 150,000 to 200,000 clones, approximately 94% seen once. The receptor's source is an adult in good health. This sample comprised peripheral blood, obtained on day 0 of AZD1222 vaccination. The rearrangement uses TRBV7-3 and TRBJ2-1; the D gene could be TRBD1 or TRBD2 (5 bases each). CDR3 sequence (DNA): TGTGCCAGCAGCTTAGGGGGAGAACCCTACAATGAGCAGTTCTTC. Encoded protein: CASSLGGEPYNEQFF.